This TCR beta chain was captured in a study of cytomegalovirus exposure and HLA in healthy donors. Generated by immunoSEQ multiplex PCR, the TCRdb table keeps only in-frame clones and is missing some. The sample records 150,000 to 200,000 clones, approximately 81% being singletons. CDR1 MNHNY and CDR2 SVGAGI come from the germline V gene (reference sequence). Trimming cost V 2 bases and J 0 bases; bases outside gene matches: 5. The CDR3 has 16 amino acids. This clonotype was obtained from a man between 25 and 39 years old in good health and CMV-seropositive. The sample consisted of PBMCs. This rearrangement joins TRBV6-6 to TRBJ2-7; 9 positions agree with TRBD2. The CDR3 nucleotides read TGTGCCAGCAGTTACAGAGCGGGGGGTAACTCCTACGAGCAGTACTTC. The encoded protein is CASSYRAGGNSYEQYF.